Listed below are T cell receptor beta chains from one sample, sequenced in a study of shared clonotypes between healthy human individuals. Measured with immunoSEQ multiplex PCR; TCRdb has only the in-frame clones, and not every one. The sample includes 2,500,000 or so clones, over 85% of them seen just once. Input material: naive CD4+ T cells from PBMCs. These receptors all stem from a man aged 18 to 29 in good health. Some clones in this sample may be carry-over from other donors' samples. Both conserved end residues are part of each CDR3. D genes are given only for firm matches. Only some rows state a clone size, as once, few, many or a class for expanded clones.

CDR3nt,CDR3aa,j_gene,d_gene,v_gene,abundance
TGTGCCAGCTCAGTTCTCCCAGAGACCCAGTACTTC,CASSVLPETQYF,TRBJ2-5,.,TRBV2,.
TGTGCCAGCAGCTCAGGGGCAGTTGGGAACACCGGGGAGCTGTTTTTT,CASSSGAVGNTGELFF,TRBJ2-2,.,TRBV7-2,.
TGTGCCAGCAGCCCCCCGGCGGGGGAGACCCAGTACTTC,CASSPPAGETQYF,TRBJ2-5,.,TRBV5-5,once
TGTGCCAGCAGTTTTGGAGGATCTGGAAACACCATATATTTT,CASSFGGSGNTIYF,TRBJ1-3,.,TRBV27,.
TGTGCCAGCAGTCTGTCAGGGGTTCCACTCTCTGGGGCCAACGTCCTGACTTTC,CASSLSGVPLSGANVLTF,TRBJ2-6,.,TRBV2,.
TGTGCCAGCAGTCCCTGGATAGGAAACACCATATATTTT,CASSPWIGNTIYF,TRBJ1-3,.,TRBV27,.
TGCGCCAGCAGTGAGGGGGGCTACAATGAGCAGTTCTTC,CASSEGGYNEQFF,TRBJ2-1,.,TRBV10-1,.
TGCGCCAGCAGCGTCGGGACAGGGGGCTTATTTTTTCCTTCGAACACTGAAGCTTTCTTT,CASSVGTGGLFFPSNTEAFF,TRBJ1-1,TRBD1,TRBV5-1,.
TGTGCCAGCAGTTGGGGTCCAGATACGCAGTATTTT,CASSWGPDTQYF,TRBJ2-3,.,TRBV11-2,.
TGTGCCAGTAGTATAGTGGTAAGGGAAGGATACCAAGAGACCCAGTACTTC,CASSIVVREGYQETQYF,TRBJ2-5,.,TRBV19,.
TGCGCCAGCAGCCCCACACCCGACCAGACGGGGGAGCAGTACTTC,CASSPTPDQTGEQYF,TRBJ2-7,.,TRBV5-1,.
TGCGCCAGCAGCCCGCGTCTAGCGGGGAGCACAGATACGCAGTATTTT,CASSPRLAGSTDTQYF,TRBJ2-3,TRBD2,TRBV4-1,.
TGCGCCAGCAGCTTTGGCTCAAAGGGCGAGCAGTACTTC,CASSFGSKGEQYF,TRBJ2-7,.,TRBV5-1,.
TGTGCCAGCAGCCCGGGACAGCGGTCCTACAATGAGCAGTTCTTC,CASSPGQRSYNEQFF,TRBJ2-1,TRBD1,TRBV11-3,.
TGTGCCAGCACCCTAGCTGGTGGGGCCAACGTCCTGACTTTC,CASTLAGGANVLTF,TRBJ2-6,.,TRBV25-1,.
TGTGCCAGTAGCGCACAGGGTAGGGACCACACAGATACGCAGTATTTT,CASSAQGRDHTDTQYF,TRBJ2-3,.,TRBV19,.
TGTGCCAGCAGTGAAGTGAGCTCCTACGAGCAGTACTTC,CASSEVSSYEQYF,TRBJ2-7,.,TRBV6-1,.
TGTGCCAGCAGTTACGATTCCGACAGGGGGGGCTACGAGCAGTACTTC,CASSYDSDRGGYEQYF,TRBJ2-7,TRBD1,TRBV6-5,.
TGTGCCAGCAGCCAAATAACAGGGTCGTACGCTGAAGCTTTCTTT,CASSQITGSYAEAFF,TRBJ1-1,.,TRBV4-2,.
TGTGCCAGCAGCCCCGGGACTAGCGGGAGCCACGAGCAGTACTTC,CASSPGTSGSHEQYF,TRBJ2-7,TRBD2,TRBV28,.
TGTGCCAGCAGCTTCGGTAGCAATGAGCAGTTCTTC,CASSFGSNEQFF,TRBJ2-1,.,TRBV7-9,.